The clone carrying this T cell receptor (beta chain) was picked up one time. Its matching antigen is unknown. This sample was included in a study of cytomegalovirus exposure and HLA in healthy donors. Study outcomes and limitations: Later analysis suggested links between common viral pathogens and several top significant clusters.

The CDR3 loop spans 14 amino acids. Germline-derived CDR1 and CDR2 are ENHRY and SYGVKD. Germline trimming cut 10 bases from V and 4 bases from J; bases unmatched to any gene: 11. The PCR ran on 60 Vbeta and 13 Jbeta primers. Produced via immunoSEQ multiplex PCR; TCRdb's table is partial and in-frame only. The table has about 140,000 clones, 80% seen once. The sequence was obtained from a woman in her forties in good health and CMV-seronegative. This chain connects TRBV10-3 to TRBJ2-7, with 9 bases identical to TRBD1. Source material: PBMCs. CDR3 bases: TGTGCCACCGACAGGGGGGACATTTCGTACGAGCAGTACTTC. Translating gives CATDRGDISYEQYF.